This is a list of T cell receptor beta chains from one sample in a study of cytomegalovirus exposure and HLA in healthy donors. The method was immunoSEQ multiplex PCR; TCRdb's version includes in-frame clones alone and lacks a portion of them. The sample lists tens of thousands of clones, around 97% occurring once. Input material: PBMCs. The receptors shown here come from a man aged 25-45 years in good health and CMV-seropositive. Both conserved end residues are part of each CDR3. A D gene is named only where the DNA matches it firmly. Clone sizes are given selectively: once, few, many, or a class where the clone is expanded.

abundance: once; j_gene: TRBJ1-5; v_gene: TRBV5-8; d_gene: NA; CDR3aa: CASSLTFSNQPQHF; CDR3nt: TGTGCCAGCAGCTTGACATTTAGCAATCAGCCCCAGCATTTT
abundance: NA; j_gene: TRBJ1-4; v_gene: TRBV18; d_gene: NA; CDR3aa: CASSPVAGSNEKLFF; CDR3nt: TGTGCCAGCTCACCGGTCGCAGGGTCTAATGAAAAACTGTTTTTT
abundance: NA; j_gene: TRBJ2-7; v_gene: TRBV2; d_gene: NA; CDR3aa: CASSDLGGGSYEQYF; CDR3nt: TGTGCCAGCAGTGATTTGGGGGGTGGCTCCTACGAGCAGTACTTC
abundance: NA; j_gene: TRBJ2-2; v_gene: TRBV7-2; d_gene: TRBD2; CDR3aa: CASSLDPWREFGELFF; CDR3nt: TGTGCCAGCAGCTTAGACCCTTGGCGGGAGTTCGGGGAGCTGTTTTTT
abundance: NA; j_gene: TRBJ2-7; v_gene: TRBV15; d_gene: TRBD2; CDR3aa: CATSGWGEREGEQYF; CDR3nt: TGTGCCACCAGCGGATGGGGGGAGCGGGAGGGCGAGCAGTACTTC
abundance: NA; j_gene: TRBJ2-1; v_gene: TRBV5-4; d_gene: NA; CDR3aa: CASSLAGGVNYNEQFF; CDR3nt: TGTGCCAGCAGCTTGGCCGGGGGAGTCAATTACAATGAGCAGTTCTTC
abundance: NA; j_gene: TRBJ2-2; v_gene: TRBV9; d_gene: TRBD2; CDR3aa: CASSLTSGVGAGELFF; CDR3nt: TGTGCCAGCTCTCTGACTAGCGGGGTAGGGGCCGGGGAGCTGTTTTTT
abundance: once; j_gene: TRBJ2-6; v_gene: TRBV19; d_gene: TRBD1; CDR3aa: CASIDRAGANVLTF; CDR3nt: TGTGCCAGTATCGACAGGGCTGGGGCCAACGTCCTGACTTTC
abundance: NA; j_gene: TRBJ1-1; v_gene: TRBV30; d_gene: TRBD1; CDR3aa: CAWRGQMNTEAFF; CDR3nt: TGTGCCTGGCGGGGACAGATGAACACTGAAGCTTTCTTT
abundance: NA; j_gene: TRBJ1-1; v_gene: TRBV10-1; d_gene: NA; CDR3aa: CASSPETANTEAFF; CDR3nt: TGCGCCAGCAGTCCCGAGACAGCGAACACTGAAGCTTTCTTT
abundance: NA; j_gene: TRBJ1-3; v_gene: TRBV7-9; d_gene: NA; CDR3aa: CASSLRGGGNTIYF; CDR3nt: TGTGCCAGCAGCTTACGGGGGGGTGGAAACACCATATATTTT
abundance: NA; j_gene: TRBJ2-1; v_gene: TRBV7-9; d_gene: NA; CDR3aa: CASSLDNYNEQFF; CDR3nt: TGTGCCAGCAGCTTAGACAACTACAATGAGCAGTTCTTC
abundance: NA; j_gene: TRBJ2-5; v_gene: TRBV7-9; d_gene: NA; CDR3aa: CASSLYRGLAGVGETQYF; CDR3nt: TGTGCCAGCAGCTTATACAGGGGGCTAGCGGGAGTGGGAGAGACCCAGTACTTC
abundance: few; j_gene: TRBJ2-7; v_gene: TRBV27; d_gene: NA; CDR3aa: CASSSGRGLTYEQYF; CDR3nt: TGTGCCAGCAGTTCGGGGCGGGGACTCACCTACGAGCAGTACTTC
abundance: NA; j_gene: TRBJ1-1; v_gene: TRBV19; d_gene: TRBD1; CDR3aa: CASSRQGANTEAFF; CDR3nt: TGTGCCAGTAGTAGACAGGGGGCGAACACTGAAGCTTTCTTT
abundance: once; j_gene: TRBJ2-2; v_gene: TRBV2; d_gene: TRBD2; CDR3aa: CASRRLAGGGGELFF; CDR3nt: TGTGCCAGCAGGAGACTAGCGGGAGGAGGAGGGGAGCTGTTTTTT
abundance: NA; j_gene: TRBJ2-7; v_gene: TRBV7-2; d_gene: TRBD1; CDR3aa: CASSRDRRIYEQYF; CDR3nt: TGTGCCAGCAGTCGGGACAGGCGAATCTACGAGCAGTACTTC
abundance: NA; j_gene: TRBJ1-2; v_gene: TRBV7-9; d_gene: TRBD1; CDR3aa: CASSLAGTGNYGYTF; CDR3nt: TGTGCCAGCAGCTTAGCCGGGACAGGAAACTATGGCTACACCTTC
abundance: NA; j_gene: TRBJ2-1; v_gene: TRBV11-3; d_gene: TRBD2; CDR3aa: CASSFRYPGLAGLGEQFF; CDR3nt: TGTGCCAGCAGCTTTAGATACCCCGGACTAGCGGGATTGGGTGAGCAGTTCTTC
abundance: once; j_gene: TRBJ2-7; v_gene: TRBV7-9; d_gene: TRBD2; CDR3aa: CASSSRLAGVYEQYF; CDR3nt: TGTGCCAGCAGCTCGAGACTAGCGGGAGTCTACGAGCAGTACTTC
abundance: NA; j_gene: TRBJ2-3; v_gene: TRBV4-3; d_gene: NA; CDR3aa: CASSQRGYTQYF; CDR3nt: TGCGCCAGCAGCCAAAGAGGTTATACGCAGTATTTT
abundance: NA; j_gene: TRBJ1-4; v_gene: TRBV5-4; d_gene: NA; CDR3aa: CASSLGASEKLFF; CDR3nt: TGTGCCAGCAGCTTGGGAGCGTCCGAAAAACTGTTTTTT
abundance: NA; j_gene: TRBJ2-1; v_gene: TRBV2; d_gene: TRBD2; CDR3aa: CASSAPGASGYNEQFF; CDR3nt: TGTGCCAGCAGTGCCCCCGGGGCTAGCGGCTACAATGAGCAGTTCTTC
abundance: NA; j_gene: TRBJ2-1; v_gene: TRBV2; d_gene: TRBD2; CDR3aa: CASNAGAFLAGEADEQFF; CDR3nt: TGTGCCAGCAATGCTGGGGCCTTTCTAGCGGGAGAGGCGGATGAGCAGTTCTTC
abundance: NA; j_gene: TRBJ1-1; v_gene: TRBV7-9; d_gene: NA; CDR3aa: CASKSGARMNTEAFF; CDR3nt: TGTGCCAGCAAGTCAGGGGCCCGGATGAACACTGAAGCTTTCTTT
abundance: NA; j_gene: TRBJ2-7; v_gene: TRBV5-4; d_gene: NA; CDR3aa: CASSLDRSYEQYF; CDR3nt: TGTGCCAGCAGCTTGGACAGGAGCTACGAGCAGTACTTC
abundance: NA; j_gene: TRBJ1-2; v_gene: TRBV6-5; d_gene: TRBD1; CDR3aa: CASMTGTVANYGYTF; CDR3nt: TGTGCCAGCATGACCGGGACAGTAGCTAACTATGGCTACACCTTC
abundance: NA; j_gene: TRBJ2-1; v_gene: TRBV4-1; d_gene: NA; CDR3aa: CASSQEGGKAYSYNEQFF; CDR3nt: TGCGCCAGCAGCCAAGAGGGGGGAAAGGCCTACTCCTACAATGAGCAGTTCTTC
abundance: NA; j_gene: TRBJ1-3; v_gene: TRBV2; d_gene: NA; CDR3aa: CASSGRRFASGNTIYF; CDR3nt: TGTGCCAGCAGTGGGCGGAGGTTCGCCTCTGGAAACACCATATATTTT
abundance: NA; j_gene: TRBJ2-7; v_gene: TRBV6-6; d_gene: NA; CDR3aa: CASSYGTGSGGEQYF; CDR3nt: TGTGCCAGCAGTTACGGAACAGGTTCCGGCGGCGAGCAGTACTTC
abundance: NA; j_gene: TRBJ1-3; v_gene: TRBV7-9; d_gene: NA; CDR3aa: CASSYGQRSGNTIYF; CDR3nt: TGTGCCAGCAGCTACGGACAGCGCTCTGGAAACACCATATATTTT
abundance: NA; j_gene: TRBJ1-5; v_gene: TRBV28; d_gene: NA; CDR3aa: CASSRRVGLQPQHF; CDR3nt: TGTGCCAGCAGTCGGCGGGTGGGTCTCCAGCCCCAGCATTTT
abundance: NA; j_gene: TRBJ2-1; v_gene: TRBV9; d_gene: TRBD2; CDR3aa: CASSVGLGLVNEQFF; CDR3nt: TGTGCCAGCAGCGTAGGTCTGGGACTAGTGAATGAGCAGTTCTTC
abundance: once; j_gene: TRBJ1-1; v_gene: TRBV5-1; d_gene: NA; CDR3aa: CASSPIEGGGRTEAFF; CDR3nt: TGCGCCAGCAGCCCGATAGAGGGGGGGGGTAGGACTGAAGCTTTCTTT
abundance: NA; j_gene: TRBJ2-7; v_gene: TRBV27; d_gene: NA; CDR3aa: CASSYTPGAYEQYF; CDR3nt: TGTGCCAGCAGCTACACCCCGGGGGCCTACGAGCAGTACTTC
abundance: NA; j_gene: TRBJ2-1; v_gene: TRBV27; d_gene: TRBD1; CDR3aa: CASSLGQFFYYNEQFF; CDR3nt: TGTGCCAGCAGTTTGGGACAGTTCTTTTATTACAATGAGCAGTTCTTC
abundance: NA; j_gene: TRBJ1-3; v_gene: TRBV28; d_gene: NA; CDR3aa: CASSFAPSSGNTIYF; CDR3nt: TGTGCCAGCAGTTTCGCACCGAGCTCTGGAAACACCATATATTTT